This TCR beta chain was retrieved from a study of T cells after yellow fever vaccination (dated by TCRdb to about 2019). With regard to the full study: Libraries from fractions with low cell numbers were prepared with the SMART-Seq v4 Ultra Low Input RNA kit. To track T-cell clones before and after primary and booster YFV17D yellow fever vaccination, bulk TCR alpha and beta repertoires were sequenced longitudinally. The cohort comprised two healthy male donors, one aged 18 to 29 and one aged 30 to 40 years. Blood was drawn at multiple timepoints before and after primary and secondary immunization, with bulk PBMC replicates and cell subsets isolated.

The treatment or condition label on this specimen signifies: live attenuated yellow fever vaccine strain. A standard Ficoll-Paque protocol was used to isolate PBMCs from peripheral blood. Dynabeads CD4 and CD8 positive selection kits were used to isolate the CD4 and CD8 T-cell fractions. TriZol was used to extract RNA from bulk PBMCs, CD4 and CD8 fractions, and dextramer-positive and dextramer-negative fractions. From the cysteine up to the phenylalanine, the CDR3 has a length of 15 residues. The sequence is cut down to CDR3 DNA, 45 bases in frame from base 1. V is trimmed back by 2 bases and J by 7 bases, and the junction contains 2 bases that no gene match accounts for. The germline V gene encodes CDR1 SGHTA and CDR2 FQGNSA. Summary of the overall study and its limitations: Because abundant contaminating clonotypes from the bulk population could be contained in FACS-sorted repertoires, computational filtering was required. Compared with the primary T-cell response, the secondary T-cell response was faster but weaker, reaching its peak on day 5 rather than on day 15. Because only a couple of donors were included in the study, the extent to which the findings can be generalized is limited. A small share of clonotypes occurred in both CD4 and CD8 compartments, likely arising from convergent recombination. Most clones expanded after primary vaccination (approximately 97% of CD4 and 88% of CD8) were re-detected after the booster, suggesting that broad memory maintenance occurred.

Synthesis of TCR cDNA relied on 5'RACE template switching, a step that introduced a universal primer site along with unique molecular identifiers. cDNA synthesis was primed from both the TCR alpha and TCR beta constant segments. Libraries were amplified in two PCR steps, with sample barcodes and sequencing adapters added in the second step. Sequencing of libraries was performed on Illumina HiSeq 2500 (2x100 bp) or NovaSeq (2x150 bp). The paper's data handling went like this. Demultiplexing of reads and collapsing into UMI consensus sequences were performed with MIGEC, and V(D)J alignment was carried out with MiXCR. Vaccine-responding clonotypes were defined with edgeR using replicate PBMC samples, requiring FDR below 0.01 and a log2 fold change above 5 up to day 15. CD4 or CD8 identity was assigned to each bulk clonotype according to whether the clonotype was present at higher abundance in the sequenced CD4 repertoire or the sequenced CD8 repertoire. The public sequencing data were trimmed at Q25 with fastp and processed into clonotypes with MiXCR by TCRdb, which kept only in-frame beta chains. Rows with one shared CDR3 protein collapse into an entry with the most common genes and DNA. TCRdb, not the original authors, processed these V and J calls. For this sample the table gives about 210,000 distinct CDR3 sequences, of which roughly 6.8% were detected only once. Clones ranked in the top ten supply 1% to 1.2% of the sample.

Remarks on this clonotype: Its recognized antigen is unknown. Per-nucleotide qualities are absent, and no much larger clonotype sits a single base away.

This receptor was taken from a man aged 25 to 40 who received the YFV17D yellow fever vaccine. The chain joins TRBV7-2 to TRBJ1-6; 10 bases in the junction line up with TRBD1. The sample in question was CD4+ T cells sorted from PBMCs, obtained on the day of the yellow fever booster vaccination. The CDR3 region reads CASSLRQGANSPLHF. In nucleotide form, the sequence is TGTGCCAGCAGCTTAAGACAGGGGGCGAATTCACCCCTCCACTTT.